This T cell receptor (beta chain) was captured in a study of low-dose radiotherapy and immunotherapy resistance in tumors. Across the study: Primers used for first-strand cDNA, a TRAV- and TRBV-specific set, covered both alpha and beta chains.

TCR amplification involved 20 PCR cycles with a constant-region primer and V-primer adapter. TCRdb recomputed calls from the reads with MiXCR, one row per CDR3 protein. The sample includes roughly 52,000 distinct CDR3 sequences, around 35% of them seen just once. Sample time point: after trial treatment. Indicated treatment: LDRT plus nivolumab, ipilimumab, low-dose cyclophosphamide and aspirin (RACIN trial). This clonotype has more than one count but fewer than ten. The CDR3 extends over 14 amino acids. The V end lost 2 bases, the J end lost 2 bases, and 10 bases lay between the germline ends. Germline loops: CDR1 SGHNT, CDR2 YYREEE (reference sequence).

This sequence originates from a male donor with rectosigmoid adenocarcinoma. The chain is built from TRBV5-4 and TRBJ2-5; D uncertain. The sequences come from PBMCs, collected after low-dose radiotherapy plus immunotherapy. CDR3 coding DNA: TGTGCCAGCAGCTTCGTTGCCGCGCAAGAGACCCAGTACTTC. Its translation: CASSFVAAQETQYF. Drawing the rest from reference TRBV5-4 and TRBJ2-5, the complete variable domain is ETGVTQSPTHLIKTRGQQVTLRCSSQSGHNTVSWYQQALGQGPQFIFQYYREEENGRGNFPPRFSGLQFPNYSSELNVNALELDDSALYLCASSFVAAQETQYFGPGTRLLVL.